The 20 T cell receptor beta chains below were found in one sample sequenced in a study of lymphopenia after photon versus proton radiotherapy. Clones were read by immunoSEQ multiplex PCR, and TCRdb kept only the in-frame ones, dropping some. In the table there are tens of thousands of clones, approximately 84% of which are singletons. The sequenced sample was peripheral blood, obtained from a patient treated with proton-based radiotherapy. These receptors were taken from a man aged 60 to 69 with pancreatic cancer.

In nucleotides, the CDR3 is TGTGCCAGTAGTATGGCCCCCTCGGGGGAGCTGCATGGTGAGCAGTACTTC. Protein product: CASSMAPSGELHGEQYF. V is TRBV19 and J is TRBJ2-7; a weak D match, TRBD2 (6 bases). There are 17 residues in the CDR3. Trimming left V 3 bases short and J 7 bases short, with 25 bases between. Germline values: CDR1 LNHDA, CDR2 SQIVND (reference sequence).

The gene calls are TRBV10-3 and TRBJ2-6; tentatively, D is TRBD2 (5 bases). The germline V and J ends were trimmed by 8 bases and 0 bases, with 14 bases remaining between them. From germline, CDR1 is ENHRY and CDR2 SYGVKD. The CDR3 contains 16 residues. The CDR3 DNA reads TGTGCCATCCCCGGGAATCCGAGCTCTGGGGCCAACGTCCTGACTTTC. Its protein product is CAIPGNPSSGANVLTF.

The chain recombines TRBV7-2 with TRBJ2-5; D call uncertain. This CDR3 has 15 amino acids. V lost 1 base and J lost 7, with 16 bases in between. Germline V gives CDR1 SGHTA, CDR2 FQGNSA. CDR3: CASSLEVAIRTTQYF. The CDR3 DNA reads TGTGCCAGCAGCTTAGAGGTGGCGATCCGGACGACCCAGTACTTC.

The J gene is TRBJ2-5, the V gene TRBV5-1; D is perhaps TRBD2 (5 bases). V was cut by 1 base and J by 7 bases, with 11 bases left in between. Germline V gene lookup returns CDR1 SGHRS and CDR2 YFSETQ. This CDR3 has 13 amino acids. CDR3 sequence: CASSLTFEGTQYF. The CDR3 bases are TGCGCCAGCAGCTTGACTTTTGAGGGGACCCAGTACTTC.

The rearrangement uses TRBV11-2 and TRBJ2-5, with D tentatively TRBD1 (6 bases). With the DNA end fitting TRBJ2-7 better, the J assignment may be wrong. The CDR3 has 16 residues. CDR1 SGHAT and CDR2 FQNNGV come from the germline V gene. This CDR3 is CASSPPGTGYPYEQYF. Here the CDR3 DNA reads TGTGCCAGCAGCCCACCGGGAACAGGGTATCCCTACGAGCAGTACTTC.

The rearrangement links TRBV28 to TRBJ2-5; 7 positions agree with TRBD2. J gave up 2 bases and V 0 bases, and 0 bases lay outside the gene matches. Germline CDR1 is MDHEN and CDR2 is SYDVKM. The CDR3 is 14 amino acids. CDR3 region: CASSLWGGQETQYF. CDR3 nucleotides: TGTGCCAGCAGTTTATGGGGAGGGCAAGAGACCCAGTACTTC.

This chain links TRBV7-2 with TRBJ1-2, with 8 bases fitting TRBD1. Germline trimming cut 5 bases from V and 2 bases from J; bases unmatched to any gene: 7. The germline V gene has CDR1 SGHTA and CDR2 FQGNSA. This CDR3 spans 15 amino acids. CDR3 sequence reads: CASSPGQGPNYGYTF. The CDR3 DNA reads TGTGCCAGCAGCCCCGGACAGGGCCCCAACTATGGCTACACCTTC.

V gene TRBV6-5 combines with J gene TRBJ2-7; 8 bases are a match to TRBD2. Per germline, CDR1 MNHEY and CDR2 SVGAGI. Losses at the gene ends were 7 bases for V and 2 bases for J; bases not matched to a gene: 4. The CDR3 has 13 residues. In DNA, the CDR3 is TGTGCCAGCAAAGGTAGCGGGACCTACGAGCAGTACTTC. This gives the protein CASKGSGTYEQYF.

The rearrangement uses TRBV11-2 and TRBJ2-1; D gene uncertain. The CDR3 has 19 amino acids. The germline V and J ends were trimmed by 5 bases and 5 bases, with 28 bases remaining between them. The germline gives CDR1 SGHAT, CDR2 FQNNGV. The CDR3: CASSHYGRVGEKNHNEQFF. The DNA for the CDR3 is TGTGCCAGCAGCCACTACGGCCGAGTTGGAGAAAAGAACCACAATGAGCAGTTCTTC.

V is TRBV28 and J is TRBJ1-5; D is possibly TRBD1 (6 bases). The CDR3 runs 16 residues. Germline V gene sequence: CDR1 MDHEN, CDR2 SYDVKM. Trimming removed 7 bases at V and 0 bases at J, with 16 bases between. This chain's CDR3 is CASNRVVGNSNQPQHF. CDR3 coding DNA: TGTGCCAGCAACAGGGTGGTTGGCAATAGCAATCAGCCCCAGCATTTT.

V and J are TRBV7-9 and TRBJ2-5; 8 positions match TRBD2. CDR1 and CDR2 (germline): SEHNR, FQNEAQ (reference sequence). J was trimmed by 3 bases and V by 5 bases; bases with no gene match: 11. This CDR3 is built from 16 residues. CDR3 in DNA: TGTGCCAGCAGCCGGTCTGGGACTAGGGTTGAAGAGACCCAGTACTTC. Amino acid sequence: CASSRSGTRVEETQYF.

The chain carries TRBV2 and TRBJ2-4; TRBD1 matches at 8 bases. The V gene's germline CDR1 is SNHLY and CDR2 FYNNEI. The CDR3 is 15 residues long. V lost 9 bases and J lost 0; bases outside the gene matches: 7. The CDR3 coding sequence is TGTGCCAGTATCGGACAGGGCCTAGCCAAAAACATTCAGTACTTC. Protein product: CASIGQGLAKNIQYF.

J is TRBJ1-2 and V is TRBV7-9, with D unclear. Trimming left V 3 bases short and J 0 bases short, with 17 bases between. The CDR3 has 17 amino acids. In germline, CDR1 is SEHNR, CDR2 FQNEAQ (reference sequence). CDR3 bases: TGTGCCAGCAGCTTTTGGAGTCCGGCAACCACTAACTATGGCTACACCTTC. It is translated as CASSFWSPATTNYGYTF.

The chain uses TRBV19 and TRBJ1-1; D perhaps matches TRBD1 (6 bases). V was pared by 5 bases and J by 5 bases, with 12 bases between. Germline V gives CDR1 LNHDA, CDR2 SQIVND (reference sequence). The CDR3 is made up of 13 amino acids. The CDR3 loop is CASSVQGWTEAFF. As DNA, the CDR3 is TGTGCCAGTAGTGTACAGGGTTGGACTGAAGCTTTCTTT.

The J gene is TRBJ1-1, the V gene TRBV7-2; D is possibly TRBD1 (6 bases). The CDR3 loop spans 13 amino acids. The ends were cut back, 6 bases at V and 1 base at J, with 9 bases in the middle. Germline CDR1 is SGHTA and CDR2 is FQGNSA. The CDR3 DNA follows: TGTGCCAGCAGGGCACAGGGGAACACTGAAGCTTTCTTT. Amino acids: CASRAQGNTEAFF.

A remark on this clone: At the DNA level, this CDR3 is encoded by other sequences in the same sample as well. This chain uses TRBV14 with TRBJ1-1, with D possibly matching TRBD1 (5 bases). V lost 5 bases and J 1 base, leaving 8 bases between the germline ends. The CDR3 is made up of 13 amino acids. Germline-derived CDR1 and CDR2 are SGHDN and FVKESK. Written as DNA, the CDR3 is TGTGCCAGCAGCGTCGGGGGGAACACTGAAGCTTTCTTT. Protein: CASSVGGNTEAFF.

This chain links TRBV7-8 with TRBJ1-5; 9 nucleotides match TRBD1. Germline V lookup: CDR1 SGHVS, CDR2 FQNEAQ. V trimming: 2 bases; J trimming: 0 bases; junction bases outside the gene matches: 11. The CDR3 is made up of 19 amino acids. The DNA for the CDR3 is TGTGCCAGCAGCTTAAATCTGGGACAGGGTTTGTCTAGCAATCAGCCCCAGCATTTT. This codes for CASSLNLGQGLSSNQPQHF.

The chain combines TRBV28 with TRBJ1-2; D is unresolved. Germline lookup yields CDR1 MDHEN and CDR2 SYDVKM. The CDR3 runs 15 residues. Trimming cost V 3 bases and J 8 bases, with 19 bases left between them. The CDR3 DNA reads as TGTGCCAGCAGTTTGCCCGGCACCAGAGGAAGGGGCTACACCTTC. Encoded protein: CASSLPGTRGRGYTF.

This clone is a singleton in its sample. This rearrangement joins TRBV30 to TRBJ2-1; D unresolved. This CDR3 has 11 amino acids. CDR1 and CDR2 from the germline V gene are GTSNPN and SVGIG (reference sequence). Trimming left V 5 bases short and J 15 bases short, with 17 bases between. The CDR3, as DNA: TGTGCCTGGTCCCCAGCCGGGTCCGCGTTCTTC. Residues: CAWSPAGSAFF.

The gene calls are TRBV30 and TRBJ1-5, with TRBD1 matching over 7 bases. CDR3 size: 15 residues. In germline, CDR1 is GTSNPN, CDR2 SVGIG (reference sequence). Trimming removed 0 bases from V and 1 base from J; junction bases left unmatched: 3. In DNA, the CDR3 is TGTGCCTGGAGTGTAAACAGGGGCAGCAATCAGCCCCAGCATTTT. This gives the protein CAWSVNRGSNQPQHF.